The source of this T cell receptor (beta chain) is a study of regulatory T cells in long-lasting Graves disease. Study conclusions and caveats: Persistent cases favored TRBV28, TRBJ1-2 and TRBJ2-5.

Arm-PCR of CDR3 regions with iRepertoire HTBI primers generated TCR beta libraries. MiXCR was run by TCRdb on the multiplex PCR reads, yielding one entry per CDR3 protein. The sample lists roughly 450,000 distinct CDR3 sequences, 22% occurring once. Time point described: persistent/refractory GD, antithyroid drugs over 5 years with positive TRAb. RNA from PBMCs was the source of the TCR library. This clonotype has a handful of counts. No antigen is known for it. V lost 3 bases, J lost 7 bases, and 12 bases lay in between. This CDR3 has 13 amino acids. The germline gives CDR1 DFQATT, CDR2 SNEGSKA (reference sequence).

This sequence was found in a female donor with Graves disease. The chain is built from TRBV20-1 and TRBJ1-4; no definite D call. The sequencing used peripheral blood mononuclear cells (PBMCs), collected when the disease was refractory, from a patient treated with antithyroid drugs. The DNA of the CDR3 is TGCAGTGCTAGCTTCCCCGTTAGTGAAAAACTGTTTTTT. Its protein is CSASFPVSEKLFF.